Listed below are T cell receptor beta chains from one sample, sequenced in a study of blood T cell repertoires in COVID-19. Assay: immunoSEQ multiplex PCR; the TCRdb copy retains only in-frame clones and omits some. The sample consists of over 250,000 clones, around nine tenths of them appearing once. The sample taken for sequencing was PBMCs or T cells enriched from blood (not recorded which). The receptor source for this set is a woman between 18 and 30 years old who had recovered from COVID-19. Both conserved end residues are trimmed from each CDR3.

>TRBJ1-5|TRBV19
ASSGTGEIDQPQH
>TRBJ1-2|TRBV5-6
ASSHRAVVPNYGYT
>TRBJ2-1|TRBV5-6
ASSLGLREVNEQF
>TRBJ2-1|TRBV7-2
ASSPPGKNEQF
>TRBJ2-1|TRBV5-1
ASSLSGLSSYNEQF
>TRBJ2-1|TRBV7-2
ASSLTGPDNEQF
>TRBJ1-2|TRBV9
ASSASGQLYGYT
>TRBJ2-5|TRBV15
ATSRPTTRVETQY
>TRBJ1-1|TRBV9
ASSVDPRGGTEAF
>TRBJ2-3|TRBV24-1
ATSDLGREADTDTQY
>TRBJ2-7|TRBV27
ASSLPGLEQY
>TRBJ1-1|TRBV24-1
ATSAHGGSGLNTEAF